Sequencing of this T cell receptor (beta chain) was carried out in a study of T cells in Graves' hyperthyroidism and ophthalmopathy. Across the whole study: Initial diagnosis, before any treatment, was when peripheral blood was collected.

TCR beta CDR3 regions were amplified from RNA transcripts. Primed by the HTBI set, a first-round RT-PCR was run on the TCR CDR3. Each CDR3 protein gets one entry after TCRdb re-called the multiplex PCR reads with MiXCR. The sample contains roughly 280,000 distinct CDR3 sequences, roughly 22% of which appear only once. Orbital computed tomography and thyroid ultrasound, together with serum TRAb and thyroxine and clinical symptoms, were used for diagnoses. Germline loops: CDR1 SEHNR, CDR2 FQNEAQ (reference sequence). V gave up 3 bases and J gave up 1 base, with 7 bases separating them. The CDR3 length is 13 residues.

The V call is TRBV7-9, the J call TRBJ2-7; no firm D call. The receptor was derived from a man aged 25-45 years with Graves' ophthalmopathy. Sequencing was performed on blood. The CDR3 nucleotides are TGTGCCAGCAGCTTGCCCGGGTCCTACGAGCAGTACTTC. Protein sequence: CASSLPGSYEQYF.